Below, 26 T cell receptor beta chains from the same sample are listed, as sequenced in a study of identical twins. TCRdb re-analysed the 5' RACE reads in MiXCR, keeping a single row per CDR3 protein. Among about 790,000 distinct CDR3 sequences listed, about 20% were seen once. These data were likewise used in another study, on T cells expressing NK-cell markers.

Sequencing was performed on PBMCs. These receptors originate from a woman aged 18-30 years in good health.

This clonotype appeared many times. The rearrangement joins TRBV12-3 or TRBV12-4 to TRBJ1-6, with unresolved D. V was shortened by 6 bases and J by 0 bases, with 6 bases between the two germline ends. The CDR3 contains 14 residues. CDR3: CASSLSSYNSPLHF. The DNA of the CDR3 is TGTGCCAGCAGCTTAAGCTCCTATAATTCACCCCTCCACTTT.

The CDR3 DNA follows: TGTGCCACCAGCAGTGGACCGGGACGGGGAGAGACCCAGTACTTC. It translates to CATSSGPGRGETQYF. The chain uses TRBV15 and TRBJ2-5; D is possibly TRBD1 or TRBD2 (5 bases each). Trimming pared 3 bases from V and 4 bases from J, leaving 15 bases between. This CDR3 spans 15 amino acids. Germline CDR1 LNHNV, CDR2 YYDKDF (reference sequence). Full variable domain (outside the CDR3, taken from reference TRBV15 and TRBJ2-5): DAMVIQNPRYQVTQFGKPVTLSCSQTLNHNVMYWYQQKSSQAPKLLFHYYDKDFNNEADTPDNFQSRRPNTSFCFLDIRSPGLGDTAMYLCATSSGPGRGETQYFGPGTRLLVL.

The chain employs TRBV29-1 and TRBJ2-7; perhaps TRBD2 as D (6 bases). Looked up from germline, CDR1 is SQVTM and CDR2 is ANQGSEA. Trimming removed 6 bases at V and 2 bases at J, with 17 bases between. The CDR3 has 14 residues. CDR3 sequence: CSVPTGDTPYEQYF. CDR3 bases: TGCAGCGTACCTACGGGGGATACTCCCTACGAGCAGTACTTC.

This chain uses TRBV2 with TRBJ2-1; the D gene is possibly TRBD1 (6 bases). Per germline, CDR1 SNHLY and CDR2 FYNNEI. The CDR3 is 15 residues long. V was shortened by 4 bases and J by 10 bases, with 20 bases between the two germline ends. CDR3 loop: CASSGGLVGYGEQFF. CDR3 bases: TGTGCCAGCAGTGGGGGGCTAGTTGGTTATGGAGAGCAGTTCTTC.

This clonotype came up a few times. The chain links TRBV5-5 to TRBJ2-1, with TRBD2 as a possible D gene (5 bases). Germline values: CDR1 SGHKS, CDR2 YYEKEE (reference sequence). V was clipped by 0 bases and J by 8 bases, with 18 bases between them. The length of the CDR3 is 16 residues. This CDR3 reads CASSLAVGAGADEQFF. Written as DNA, the CDR3 is TGTGCCAGCAGCTTGGCGGTGGGAGCAGGTGCCGATGAGCAGTTCTTC.

This rearrangement joins TRBV6-6 to TRBJ2-1; D is unclear. This CDR3 is 12 amino acids long. CDR1 MNHNY and CDR2 SVGAGI come from the germline V gene (reference sequence). V lost 0 bases and J lost 8, with 5 bases in between. Here the CDR3 reads CASSYSKDEQFF. The CDR3 coding sequence is TGTGCCAGCAGTTACTCGAAGGATGAGCAGTTCTTC.

This clonotype occurred a few times. The chain couples TRBV7-2 to TRBJ1-1; tentative D call: TRBD1 (5 bases). The germline gives CDR1 SGHTA, CDR2 FQGNSA. The CDR3 is 15 amino acids. Trimming stripped 1 base from V and 0 bases from J, with 9 bases between. CDR3 DNA sequence: TGTGCCAGCAGCTTAGTCGGGGGGATGAACACTGAAGCTTTCTTT. Translating it yields CASSLVGGMNTEAFF.

V is TRBV7-2 and J is TRBJ2-2; 10 positions match TRBD2. The CDR3 is made up of 16 amino acids. J gave up 3 bases and V 6 bases, and 7 bases lay outside the gene matches. Germline assignment: CDR1 SGHTA and CDR2 FQGNSA. The DNA for the CDR3 is TGTGCCAGCAGGACAACTAGCGGGGCCGACACCGGGGAGCTGTTTTTT. This sequence encodes CASRTTSGADTGELFF.

The CDR3 DNA is TGTGCCAGCAGTTGGGAGGACACTACCTACGAGCAGTACTTC. This codes for CASSWEDTTYEQYF. This chain joins TRBV12-3 or TRBV12-4 and TRBJ2-7, with TRBD2 as a possible D gene (6 bases). This CDR3 contains 14 residues. Trimming left V 4 bases short and J 2 bases short, with 12 bases between.

In this sample, this clonotype turned up a few times. This sequence joins TRBV7-2 and TRBJ2-7; TRBD1 aligns across 8 bases. Germline values: CDR1 SGHTA, CDR2 FQGNSA. This CDR3 has 15 amino acids. V lost 0 bases to trimming and J lost 0 bases; unmatched junction nucleotides: 1. As DNA, the CDR3 is TGTGCCAGCAGCTTAGCGGGACAGGCCTCCTACGAGCAGTACTTC. The encoded protein is CASSLAGQASYEQYF.

The chain uses TRBV9 and TRBJ2-3; D not resolved. The V gene's germline CDR1 is SGDLS and CDR2 YYNGEE. The V and J ends lost 0 bases and 0 bases respectively, with 11 bases between them. There are 16 residues in the CDR3. This chain's CDR3 is CASSVGPRLSTDTQYF. In nucleotides, the CDR3 is TGTGCCAGCAGCGTAGGCCCTCGTTTGAGCACAGATACGCAGTATTTT.

The J gene is TRBJ2-1, the V gene TRBV12-3 or TRBV12-4; TRBD2 is a possible D gene (7 bases). This CDR3 contains 15 residues. Trimming removed 5 bases from V and 9 bases from J, with 20 bases in between. CDR3 sequence (DNA): TGTGCCAGCAGTAGTGGGGGCGGGAGATTAGGTGAGCAGTTCTTC. Protein: CASSSGGGRLGEQFF.

This sequence joins TRBV29-1 and TRBJ2-7; TRBD2 agrees at 7 bases. The J segment lost 0 bases and the V segment lost 5 bases, leaving 4 bases of the junction unmatched. Germline-derived CDR1 and CDR2 are SQVTM and ANQGSEA. The CDR3 is 13 residues long. CDR3 protein: CSVKGGSSYEQYF. CDR3 nucleotides: TGCAGCGTTAAGGGCGGGAGCTCCTACGAGCAGTACTTC.

The rearrangement links TRBV5-5 to TRBJ1-1; tentatively, D is TRBD1 (5 bases). Trimming shortened V by 4 bases and J by 4 bases, and 14 bases separated the two germline ends. The CDR3 spans 14 residues. The V gene's germline CDR1 is SGHKS and CDR2 YYEKEE (reference sequence). The CDR3 DNA follows: TGTGCCAGCAGCCCCTGGGGCGTGGGCACTGAAGCTTTCTTT. This sequence encodes CASSPWGVGTEAFF.

The chain recombines TRBV5-1 with TRBJ1-6; D unresolved. The ends were cut back, 2 bases at V and 0 bases at J, with 9 bases in the middle. The germline CDR1 and CDR2 sequences are SGHRS and YFSETQ. This CDR3 comprises 16 residues. CDR3 loop: CASSLGRSSYNSPLHF. The DNA for the CDR3 is TGCGCCAGCAGCTTAGGACGGTCCTCCTATAATTCACCCCTCCACTTT. The full variable domain, in which reference TRBV5-1 and TRBJ1-6 provide the parts outside the CDR3, is KAGVTQTPRYLIKTRGQQVTLSCSPISGHRSVSWYQQTPGQGLQFLFEYFSETQRNKGNFPGRFSGRQFSNSRSEMNVSTLELGDSALYLCASSLGRSSYNSPLHFGNGTRLTVT.

This clonotype was seen at least ten times. The chain is built from TRBV29-1 and TRBJ1-2; TRBD1 is a possible D gene (5 bases). Trimming took off 7 bases at V and 2 bases at J, with 23 bases between the two ends. The CDR3 runs 16 residues. The V gene's germline CDR1 is SQVTM and CDR2 ANQGSEA. The CDR3 DNA reads TGCAGCGGCAGTACGCGAAGCGGGGCTTGGAACTATGGCTACACCTTC. This encodes CSGSTRSGAWNYGYTF.

This sequence joins TRBV2 and TRBJ2-5; possibly TRBD1 or TRBD2 for D (6 bases each). Trimming cost V 7 bases and J 2 bases, with 11 bases left between them. The CDR3 length is 13 residues. CDR1 SNHLY and CDR2 FYNNEI come from the germline V gene. The DNA of the CDR3 is TGTGCCAGCATAGGGGGGCCTCAAGAGACCCAGTACTTC. It yields the protein CASIGGPQETQYF.

The chain is built from TRBV5-6 and TRBJ1-1, with D uncertain. The CDR3 contains 13 residues. CDR1 is SGHDT and CDR2 is YYEEEE in the germline V gene. Deletions cut 5 bases from V and 3 bases from J, with 11 bases between. The CDR3: CASSPSQHTEAFF. The CDR3 nucleotides read TGTGCCAGCAGTCCAAGTCAGCACACTGAAGCTTTCTTT.

V and J are TRBV20-1 and TRBJ1-5; a possible D gene is TRBD1 (6 bases). Germline CDR1 is DFQATT and CDR2 is SNEGSKA (reference sequence). V was shortened by 6 bases and J by 2 bases, with 14 bases between the two germline ends. This CDR3 has 14 amino acids. CDR3 residues: CSAQPGHGNQPQHF. The CDR3, as DNA: TGCAGTGCGCAACCGGGACACGGCAATCAGCCCCAGCATTTT.

The rearrangement uses TRBV12-3 or TRBV12-4 and TRBJ1-2; D call uncertain. Trimming left V 1 base short and J 3 bases short, with 6 bases between. CDR3 length: 13 residues. The CDR3 DNA follows: TGTGCCAGCAGTTTAGAGATGGACTATGGCTACACCTTC. Translation gives CASSLEMDYGYTF.

In its sample, this clonotype was seen a few times. The chain couples TRBV4-2 to TRBJ2-3; TRBD2 matches at 7 bases. Trimming at V came to 2 bases and at J to 1 base, leaving 6 bases not matched to a gene. Per the germline V gene, CDR1 is LGHNA and CDR2 is YNFKEQ. The CDR3 runs to 16 residues. The CDR3: CASSQSAGDRTDTQYF. In DNA, the CDR3 is TGTGCCAGCAGCCAATCTGCGGGGGACCGCACAGATACGCAGTATTTT.

This clonotype was counted between two and nine times. The chain couples TRBV12-3 or TRBV12-4 to TRBJ2-3; tentatively, D is TRBD1 (6 bases). CDR3 length: 16 residues. V was shortened by 5 bases and J by 0 bases, with 15 bases between the two germline ends. CDR3 sequence reads: CASSVPGQLSTDTQYF. CDR3 DNA sequence: TGTGCCAGCAGTGTACCGGGACAACTAAGCACAGATACGCAGTATTTT.

This clonotype was counted a few times. The chain recombines TRBV7-9 with TRBJ1-1; perhaps TRBD1 as D (6 bases). This CDR3 region has 14 residues. V dropped 1 base and J dropped 1 base, with 7 bases sitting between them. The germline V gene encodes CDR1 SEHNR and CDR2 FQNEAQ (reference sequence). The CDR3 sequence: CASSLETGNTEAFF. DNA of the CDR3: TGTGCCAGCAGCTTAGAGACAGGGAACACTGAAGCTTTCTTT.

At least ten counts were recorded for this clonotype. The chain carries TRBV3-1 and TRBJ2-1, with D uncertain. V was shortened by 4 bases and J by 5 bases, with 9 bases between the two germline ends. Germline-derived CDR1 and CDR2 are LGHDT and YNNKEL (reference sequence). This CDR3 is 13 amino acids long. The CDR3 is CASSLTPDNEQFF. The CDR3 nucleotides are TGTGCCAGCAGCCTGACGCCAGACAATGAGCAGTTCTTC.

V and J are TRBV6-5 and TRBJ2-7, with D unclear. With 0 bases removed from V and 2 bases from J, the gap between germline ends came to 11 bases. Germline V CDR1 and CDR2: MNHEY, SVGAGI. The CDR3 contains 15 residues. CDR3 DNA: TGTGCCAGCAGTTACTCGTTCACTGGACCCTACGAGCAGTACTTC. Its translation: CASSYSFTGPYEQYF.

This clonotype was counted only a few times. This chain connects TRBV5-8 to TRBJ2-7; maybe TRBD2 (6 bases). CDR1 and CDR2 from the germline V gene are SGHTS and YDEGEE. This CDR3 has 12 residues. The V end was cut by 8 bases, the J end by 6 bases, with 15 bases between. The CDR3 loop is CASYLGGGEQYF. The CDR3 DNA is TGTGCCAGTTACCTGGGGGGTGGCGAGCAGTACTTC. The full variable domain, with the rest looked up from reference TRBV5-8 and TRBJ2-7, is EAGVTQSPTHLIKTRGQQATLRCSPISGHTSVYWYQQALGLGLQFLLWYDEGEERNRGNFPPRFSGRQFPNYSSELNVNALELEDSALYLCASYLGGGEQYFGPGTRLTVT.